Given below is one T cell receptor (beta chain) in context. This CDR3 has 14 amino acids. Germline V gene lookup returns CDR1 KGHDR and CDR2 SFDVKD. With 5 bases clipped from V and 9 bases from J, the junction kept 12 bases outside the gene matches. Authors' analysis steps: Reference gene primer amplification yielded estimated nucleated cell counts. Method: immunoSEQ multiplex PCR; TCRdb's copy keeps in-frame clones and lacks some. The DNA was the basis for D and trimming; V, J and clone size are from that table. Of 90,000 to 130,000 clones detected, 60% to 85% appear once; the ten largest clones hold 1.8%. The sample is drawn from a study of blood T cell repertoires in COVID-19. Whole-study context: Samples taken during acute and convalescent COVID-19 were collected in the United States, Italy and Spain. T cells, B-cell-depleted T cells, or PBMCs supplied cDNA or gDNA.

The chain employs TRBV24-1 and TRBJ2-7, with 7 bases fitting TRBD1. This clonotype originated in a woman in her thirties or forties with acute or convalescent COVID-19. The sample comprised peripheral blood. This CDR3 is CATSASDRVSGQYF. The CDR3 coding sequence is TGTGCCACCAGTGCCTCAGACAGGGTCAGCGGGCAGTACTTC.